These 5 T cell receptor beta chains were all obtained from the same sample, sequenced in a study of blood T cell repertoires in COVID-19. Sequenced by immunoSEQ multiplex PCR; TCRdb stores in-frame clones only, minus some. The sample lists a few hundred thousand clones; roughly 84% were seen once. The sequenced sample consisted of peripheral blood. These receptor sequences come from a man younger than 45 with active or convalescent COVID-19.

This clone was observed a handful of times. The chain employs TRBV24-1 and TRBJ2-5; 13 nucleotides align to TRBD2. This CDR3 comprises 16 residues. V was clipped by 7 bases and J by 2 bases; unmatched bases: 6. Per the germline V gene, CDR1 is KGHDR and CDR2 is SFDVKD. This chain's CDR3 is CATRPGTSGVQETQYF. As DNA, the CDR3 is TGTGCCACCAGGCCCGGGACTAGCGGGGTACAAGAGACCCAGTACTTC.

CDR3 in amino acids: CASSRSRDRDQPQHF. The CDR3 DNA reads as TGTGCCAGCTCTCGATCCCGGGACAGGGATCAGCCCCAGCATTTT. This rearrangement joins TRBV18 to TRBJ1-5; TRBD1 matches 9 bases. Germline V gene data show CDR1 as KGHSH and CDR2 as LQKENI. The CDR3 runs 15 residues. V lost 6 bases to trimming and J lost 5 bases; unmatched junction nucleotides: 8.

This chain connects TRBV30 to TRBJ2-7; D is uncertain. V was trimmed by 5 bases and J by 4 bases, leaving 9 bases between them. This CDR3 has 11 residues. Germline loops: CDR1 GTSNPN, CDR2 SVGIG (reference sequence). CDR3: CAWGREYEQYF. The CDR3 nucleotides read TGTGCCTGGGGTCGTGAGTACGAGCAGTACTTC. The full variable domain, rest sourced from reference TRBV30 and TRBJ2-7, is SQTIHQWPATLVQPVGSPLSLECTVEGTSNPNLYWYRQAAGRGLQLLFYSVGIGQISSEVPQNLSASRPQDRQFILSSKKLLLSDSGFYLCAWGREYEQYFGPGTRLTVT.

Concerning this clone: The junction departs from the called germline gene at one end, perhaps through a read error. The CDR3 sequence is CASSNGVRDF. The CDR3 bases are TGTGCCAGCAGTAACGGGGTTAGGGACTTC. The chain uses TRBV28 and TRBJ2-7, with TRBD2 as a possible D gene (5 bases). This CDR3 is built from 10 residues. Germline lookup yields CDR1 MDHEN and CDR2 SYDVKM.

The genes are TRBV7-3 and TRBJ1-1, with D tentatively TRBD1 (5 bases). CDR1 and CDR2 from the germline V gene are SGHTA and FQGTGA. The germline V and J ends were trimmed by 7 bases and 7 bases, with 13 bases remaining between them. The CDR3 length is 12 residues. CDR3 bases: TGTGCCAGCAATCAGGGCACGGGTGAAGCTTTCTTT. The encoded protein is CASNQGTGEAFF.